The 27 T cell receptor beta chains presented below share a single source sample, sequenced in a study of patients and donors after allogeneic stem cell transplantation. Using its own MiXCR run on the RT-PCR reads, TCRdb lists one record per CDR3 protein. The top ten hold around 5.5% of the sample, which has some 880,000 distinct CDR3 sequences, under 20% seen once. The specimen was blood, either unsorted or a sorted T cell fraction (not recorded which). The receptors were sampled from a human donor who was either an allogeneic HSCT recipient or a stem cell or donor lymphocyte infusion donor (not recorded which). It is not recorded whose cells these are; they may come from a transplant donor.

The chain uses TRBV6-2 or TRBV6-3 and TRBJ2-7; D ambiguous. In germline, CDR1 is MNHEY, CDR2 SVGEGT. The CDR3 length is 14 residues. Trimming left V 6 bases short and J 3 bases short, with 15 bases between. CDR3 sequence reads: CASSLGDSVYEQYF. CDR3 in DNA: TGTGCCAGCAGCCTCGGTGATTCTGTCTACGAGCAGTACTTC.

As regards this clonotype: The junction differs from germline at one of its ends, possibly a read error. This chain connects TRBV12-3 or TRBV12-4 to TRBJ2-5, with D unresolved. CDR3 size: 11 residues. In nucleotides, the CDR3 is TGTGCCAGCAGTTTAAGTGAGATCCAGTACTTC. This gives the protein CASSLSEIQYF.

This sequence joins TRBV12-3 or TRBV12-4 and TRBJ2-5; possible D gene TRBD2, 5 bases. Trimming took off 8 bases at V and 1 base at J, with 14 bases between the two ends. The CDR3 is made up of 14 amino acids. The CDR3 loop reads CASGLYAGQETQYF. CDR3 in DNA: TGTGCCAGCGGGCTGTACGCGGGCCAAGAGACCCAGTACTTC.

The CDR3 DNA is TGTGCCAGCAGCTTAGGTCGAGGCTCGTTGGGGGAGCAGTTCTTC. The encoded protein is CASSLGRGSLGEQFF. The chain combines TRBV7-2 with TRBJ2-1; no firm D call. Germline CDR1 and CDR2: SGHTA and FQGNSA. Trimming shortened V by 1 base and J by 10 bases, and 17 bases separated the two germline ends. The CDR3 is made up of 15 amino acids.

This chain links TRBV4-3 with TRBJ2-2, with D perhaps matching TRBD1 (6 bases). V was cut by 2 bases and J by 2 bases, with 18 bases left in between. CDR1 and CDR2 (germline): LGHNA, YSLEER. This CDR3 has 18 amino acids. As DNA, the CDR3 is TGCGCCAGCAGCCAACCGGTTTCCGGGACACCTAACACCGGGGAGCTGTTTTTT. Residues: CASSQPVSGTPNTGELFF.

Only a few counts were recorded for this clonotype. One junction end disagrees with the germline gene, perhaps due to a read error. The V call is TRBV4-3, the J call TRBJ1-5; D gene ambiguous. Germline CDR1 and CDR2: LGHNA and YSLEER. CDR3 length: 16 residues. DNA for the CDR3: TGCGCCAGCAGACAAGATCTTGTCGTGAGCAATCAGCCCCAGCATTTT. Amino acid sequence: CASRQDLVVSNQPQHF.

This clonotype was counted at least ten times. This chain uses TRBV11-2 with TRBJ2-3; D gene uncertain. The V end lost 5 bases, the J end lost 6 bases, and 15 bases lay between the germline ends. The CDR3 is made up of 14 amino acids. CDR1 SGHAT and CDR2 FQNNGV come from the germline V gene. The CDR3 DNA reads as TGTGCCAGCAGCCCCACCAACCCATGGGATACGCAGTATTTT. This sequence encodes CASSPTNPWDTQYF. Complete variable domain (other parts from reference TRBV11-2 and TRBJ2-3): EAGVAQSPRYKIIEKRQSVAFWCNPISGHATLYWYQQILGQGPKLLIQFQNNGVVDDSQLPKDRFSAERLKGVDSTLKIQPAKLEDSAVYLCASSPTNPWDTQYFGPGTRLTVL.

This clonotype was found a few times. The chain uses TRBV27 and TRBJ1-1; perhaps TRBD1 as D (5 bases). Germline V gene data show CDR1 as MNHEY and CDR2 as SMNVEV (reference sequence). This CDR3 region has 15 residues. Trimming shortened V by 5 bases and J by 1 base, and 14 bases separated the two germline ends. CDR3 sequence: CASSPLVTGNTEAFF. For the CDR3, the DNA is TGTGCCAGCAGTCCCCTGGTTACAGGGAACACTGAAGCTTTCTTT.

This clonotype was counted a few times. The V call is TRBV5-1, the J call TRBJ2-7, with 10 bases lining up with TRBD1. The CDR3 has 14 amino acids. Per germline, CDR1 SGHRS and CDR2 YFSETQ. The trim removed 2 bases at V and 3 bases at J, leaving 2 bases unmatched. The CDR3: CASSFGTGDYEQYF. DNA of the CDR3: TGCGCCAGCAGCTTTGGGACAGGGGACTACGAGCAGTACTTC.

The V gene is TRBV4-2, the J gene TRBJ2-4; the match to TRBD1 covers 8 bases. Germline CDR1 reads LGHNA; CDR2 reads YNFKEQ. The CDR3 has 15 amino acids. Losses at the gene ends were 0 bases for V and 8 bases for J; bases not matched to a gene: 6. The CDR3: CASSQEWTGQDIQYF. The DNA for the CDR3 is TGTGCCAGCAGCCAAGAGTGGACAGGGCAGGACATTCAGTACTTC.

The gene calls are TRBV12-3 or TRBV12-4 and TRBJ2-1; D possibly corresponds to TRBD1 (5 bases). The V gene lost 5 bases and the J gene lost 2 bases, with 13 bases spanning the gap. The CDR3 consists of 15 residues. DNA for the CDR3: TGTGCCAGCAGTATGGGGCATTCAACCTACAATGAGCAGTTCTTC. As protein: CASSMGHSTYNEQFF.

This chain connects TRBV2 to TRBJ2-7; TRBD2 is a possible D gene (6 bases). The CDR3 length is 14 residues. Trimming took 7 bases from V and 0 from J, leaving 13 bases between them. Germline assignment: CDR1 SNHLY and CDR2 FYNNEI. CDR3 sequence reads: CASTGTPSSYEQYF. CDR3 in DNA: TGTGCCAGCACCGGGACTCCAAGCTCCTACGAGCAGTACTTC.

V usage is TRBV28 and J usage is TRBJ2-1; D unclear. Trimming left V 1 base short and J 5 bases short, with 15 bases between. In germline, CDR1 is MDHEN, CDR2 SYDVKM. CDR3 length: 16 residues. This chain's CDR3 is CASSLLLGDVNNEQFF. DNA for the CDR3: TGTGCCAGCAGTTTATTGCTTGGTGACGTAAACAATGAGCAGTTCTTC.

The rearrangement uses TRBV20-1 and TRBJ1-2, with 7 bases matching TRBD1. The CDR3 covers 16 residues. J gave up 0 bases and V 0 bases, and 7 bases lay outside the gene matches. CDR1 is DFQATT, CDR2 SNEGSKA, per germline (reference sequence). Here the CDR3 reads CSAREPGQVANYGYTF. The CDR3 DNA is TGCAGTGCTAGAGAACCCGGACAGGTTGCTAACTATGGCTACACCTTC.

V usage is TRBV11-1 and J usage is TRBJ2-2, with a weak D call TRBD1 (6 bases). In germline, CDR1 is SGHAT, CDR2 FQDESV (reference sequence). V was cut by 5 bases and J by 0 bases, with 22 bases left in between. The CDR3 contains 19 residues. DNA of the CDR3: TGTGCCAGCAGCCTCTATCCTGGTTCCGGGACAACGAACACCGGGGAGCTGTTTTTT. Amino acids: CASSLYPGSGTTNTGELFF.

This clonotype came up a few times. The chain joins TRBV6-1 to TRBJ1-6; D ambiguous. This CDR3 region has 17 residues. Germline assignment: CDR1 MNHNS and CDR2 SASEGT. Trimming shortened V by 4 bases and J by 0 bases, and 13 bases separated the two germline ends. DNA for the CDR3: TGTGCCAGCAGTGCGGGAAGTAATGGCTCCTATAATTCACCCCTCCACTTT. Residues: CASSAGSNGSYNSPLHF.

The gene calls are TRBV7-2 and TRBJ2-7, with D perhaps matching TRBD1 (5 bases). Germline assignment: CDR1 SGHTA and CDR2 FQGNSA. The CDR3 spans 13 residues. With 1 base removed from V and 7 bases from J, the gap between germline ends came to 11 bases. CDR3: CASSLEVGLEQYF. CDR3 in DNA: TGTGCCAGCAGCTTAGAGGTGGGGCTAGAGCAGTACTTC.

The chain links TRBV27 to TRBJ1-5, with 9 positions matching TRBD1. The germline gives CDR1 MNHEY, CDR2 SMNVEV (reference sequence). This CDR3 has 16 amino acids. V gave up 5 bases and J gave up 4 bases; unmatched junction bases: 9. The CDR3 DNA reads as TGTGCCAGCAGTGGACGGGACAGGGAGAGGAATCAGCCCCAGCATTTT. Encoded protein: CASSGRDRERNQPQHF.

V gene TRBV9 combines with J gene TRBJ1-2, with TRBD1 identical over 10 bases. The CDR3 extends over 16 amino acids. Per the germline V gene, CDR1 is SGDLS and CDR2 is YYNGEE. The ends lost 0 bases at V and 5 bases at J; junction bases unmatched: 7. The CDR3 here is CASSVAGTGALYGYTF. The CDR3 coding sequence is TGTGCCAGCAGCGTAGCCGGGACAGGGGCCTTGTATGGCTACACCTTC.

J is TRBJ2-7 and V is TRBV5-5; 7 bases align to TRBD1. This CDR3 is 14 amino acids long. Germline loops: CDR1 SGHKS, CDR2 YYEKEE (reference sequence). V dropped 3 bases and J dropped 3; count of bases not matched to a gene: 6. For the CDR3, the DNA is TGTGCCAGCAGCTCTTGGGACAGCAACTACGAGCAGTACTTC. It codes for CASSSWDSNYEQYF.

This clonotype was recorded a few times. The chain joins TRBV5-1 to TRBJ2-2; 8 bases map to TRBD2. Germline V gene data show CDR1 as SGHRS and CDR2 as YFSETQ. The CDR3 contains 15 residues. V was clipped by 0 bases and J by 6 bases; unmatched bases: 4. CDR3: CASSLDGGDAGELFF. The CDR3 region has the DNA TGCGCCAGCAGCTTGGACGGGGGGGATGCCGGGGAGCTGTTTTTT.

In this sample, this clonotype turned up once. The rearrangement joins TRBV7-9 to TRBJ2-1; the match to TRBD1 covers 7 bases. J was trimmed by 6 bases and V by 6 bases; bases with no gene match: 5. The CDR3 runs 13 residues. Germline V gene lookup returns CDR1 SEHNR and CDR2 FQNEAQ (reference sequence). DNA of the CDR3: TGTGCCAGCAGTCCCGGGACAGCCAATGAGCAGTTCTTC. Protein: CASSPGTANEQFF.

J is TRBJ2-3 and V is TRBV5-1; TRBD1 is a possible D gene (5 bases). V shed 3 bases and J shed 6 bases, with 14 bases lying between them. Per the germline V gene, CDR1 is SGHRS and CDR2 is YFSETQ. The CDR3 is 14 residues long. The CDR3 loop reads CASSWGPTADTQYF. In DNA, the CDR3 is TGCGCCAGCAGCTGGGGCCCCACGGCTGATACGCAGTATTTT.

This clonotype showed up just a few times. This chain uses TRBV12-3 or TRBV12-4 with TRBJ2-5; tentatively, D is TRBD1 (5 bases). Trimming pared 3 bases from V and 7 bases from J, leaving 12 bases between. The CDR3 length is 13 residues. The CDR3: CASSFRQMGTQYF. DNA of the CDR3: TGTGCCAGCAGTTTCAGACAGATGGGGACCCAGTACTTC.

This clonotype has just a few counts. The rearrangement uses TRBV6-2 or TRBV6-3 and TRBJ2-2; perhaps TRBD2 as D (5 bases). The germline V gene encodes CDR1 MNHEY and CDR2 SVGEGT. The CDR3 is 14 amino acids. Trimming left V 6 bases short and J 11 bases short, with 19 bases between. CDR3 protein: CASSSTAGNLELFF. CDR3 coding DNA: TGTGCCAGCAGCTCCACAGCCGGGAATCTCGAGCTGTTTTTT.

This clonotype was seen more than once but under ten times. The chain has TRBV12-3 or TRBV12-4 and TRBJ2-2; D gene ambiguous. The CDR3 consists of 12 residues. V was cut by 8 bases and J by 6 bases, with 10 bases left in between. This CDR3 reads CASGIGAGELFF. The CDR3 DNA reads TGTGCCAGCGGGATAGGAGCCGGGGAGCTGTTTTTT.

This rearrangement joins TRBV20-1 to TRBJ1-5, with D perhaps TRBD1 (6 bases). From germline, CDR1 is DFQATT and CDR2 SNEGSKA (reference sequence). The CDR3 is made up of 12 amino acids. CDR3 protein: CRVGGFGQPQHF. The CDR3 DNA reads TGCAGGGTAGGGGGGTTCGGTCAGCCCCAGCATTTT.